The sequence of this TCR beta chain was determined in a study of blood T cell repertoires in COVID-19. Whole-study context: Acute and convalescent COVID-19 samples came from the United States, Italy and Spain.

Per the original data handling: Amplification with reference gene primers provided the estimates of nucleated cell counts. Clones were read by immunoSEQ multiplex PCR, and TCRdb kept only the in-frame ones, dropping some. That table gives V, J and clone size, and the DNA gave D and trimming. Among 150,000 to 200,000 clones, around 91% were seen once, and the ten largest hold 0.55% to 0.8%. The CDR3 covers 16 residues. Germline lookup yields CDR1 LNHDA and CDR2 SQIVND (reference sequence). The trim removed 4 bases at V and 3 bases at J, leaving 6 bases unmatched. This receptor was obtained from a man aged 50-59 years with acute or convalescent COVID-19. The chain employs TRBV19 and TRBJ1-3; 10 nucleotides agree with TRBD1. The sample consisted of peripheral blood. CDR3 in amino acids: CASSTRDRGNGNTIYF. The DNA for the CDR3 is TGTGCCAGTAGTACCCGGGACAGGGGTAATGGAAACACCATATATTTT. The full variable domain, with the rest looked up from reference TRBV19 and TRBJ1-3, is DGGITQSPKYLFRKEGQNVTLSCEQNLNHDAMYWYRQDPGQGLRLIYYSQIVNDFQKGDIAEGYSVSREKKESFPLTVTSAQKNPTAFYLCASSTRDRGNGNTIYFGEGSWLTVV.